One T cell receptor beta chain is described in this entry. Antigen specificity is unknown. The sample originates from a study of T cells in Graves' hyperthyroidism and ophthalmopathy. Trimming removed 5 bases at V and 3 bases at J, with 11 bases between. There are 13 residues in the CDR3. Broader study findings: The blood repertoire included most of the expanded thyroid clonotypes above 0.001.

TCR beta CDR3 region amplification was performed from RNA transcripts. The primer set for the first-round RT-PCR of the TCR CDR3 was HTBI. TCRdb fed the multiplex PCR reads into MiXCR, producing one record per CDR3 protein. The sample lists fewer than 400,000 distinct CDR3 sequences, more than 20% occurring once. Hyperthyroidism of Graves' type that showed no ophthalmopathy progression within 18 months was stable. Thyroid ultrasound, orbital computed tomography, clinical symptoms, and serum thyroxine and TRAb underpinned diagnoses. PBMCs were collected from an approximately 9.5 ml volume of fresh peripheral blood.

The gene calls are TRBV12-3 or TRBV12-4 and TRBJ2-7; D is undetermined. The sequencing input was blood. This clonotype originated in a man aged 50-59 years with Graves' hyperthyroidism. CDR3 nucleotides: TGTGCCAGCAGTCCTCTTGGGTTCTACGAGCAGTACTTC. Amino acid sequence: CASSPLGFYEQYF.